The 18 T cell receptor beta chains below were found in one sample sequenced in a study of blood T cell repertoires in COVID-19. Sequenced by immunoSEQ multiplex PCR; TCRdb stores in-frame clones only, minus some. The sample lists 70,000 or so clones; about nine tenths were seen once. Input material: peripheral blood. These receptor sequences come from a young woman with acute or convalescent COVID-19.

The rearrangement uses TRBV2 and TRBJ1-2; D ambiguous. The germline V gene has CDR1 SNHLY and CDR2 FYNNEI. The CDR3 totals 15 residues. Trimming removed 3 bases at V and 4 bases at J, with 15 bases between. The CDR3 is CASSEFSVKIYGYTF. Here the CDR3 DNA reads TGTGCCAGCAGTGAGTTTTCGGTAAAGATCTATGGCTACACCTTC.

The gene calls are TRBV11-2 and TRBJ1-3; D gene ambiguous. V lost 5 bases to trimming and J lost 0 bases, with 11 bases between them. CDR1 and CDR2 from the germline V gene are SGHAT and FQNNGV. CDR3 size: 15 residues. The CDR3 is CASSTHPPSGNTIYF. CDR3 sequence (DNA): TGTGCCAGCAGCACTCATCCCCCCTCTGGAAACACCATATATTTT.

This chain uses TRBV11-2 with TRBJ1-5; TRBD1 matches at 7 bases. The V segment lost 5 bases and the J segment 7 bases; nucleotides outside the gene matches: 5. The CDR3 sequence is 13 residues long. In germline, CDR1 is SGHAT, CDR2 FQNNGV. CDR3 nucleotides: TGTGCCAGCAGCCCGGGACAGAACCAGCCCCAGCATTTT. Its protein product is CASSPGQNQPQHF.

The V call is TRBV2, the J call TRBJ1-1, with D perhaps TRBD1 (6 bases). Germline values: CDR1 SNHLY, CDR2 FYNNEI. This CDR3 spans 12 amino acids. Trimming stripped 7 bases from V and 6 bases from J, with 12 bases between. CDR3 protein: CASKGGEAEAFF. The CDR3, as DNA: TGTGCCAGCAAGGGGGGGGAGGCTGAAGCTTTCTTT.

The V and J genes are TRBV4-3 and TRBJ1-2; possibly TRBD1 for D (6 bases). CDR3 length equals 15 residues. Germline V gene lookup returns CDR1 LGHNA and CDR2 YSLEER. V shed 1 base and J shed 7 bases, with 16 bases lying between them. In DNA form, the CDR3 reads TGCGCCAGCAGCCAAGGGTCCCGCAGGGGCTTTGGCTACACCTTC. Translating it yields CASSQGSRRGFGYTF.

The chain combines TRBV28 with TRBJ1-2; 12 bases are shared with TRBD1. The V and J ends lost 6 bases and 4 bases, in that order; junction bases with no gene match: 12. The CDR3 consists of 17 residues. From germline, CDR1 is MDHEN and CDR2 SYDVKM. CDR3 nucleotide sequence: TGTGCCAGCAGCAGACGGGACAGGGGGCGCTTCCCCTATGGCTACACCTTC. Translating gives CASSRRDRGRFPYGYTF.

The chain employs TRBV6-5 and TRBJ2-1; no clear D gene. This CDR3 is 13 amino acids long. Germline assignment: CDR1 MNHEY and CDR2 SVGAGI. V lost 0 bases, J lost 8 bases, and 8 bases lay in between. Written as DNA, the CDR3 is TGTGCCAGCAGTTACTCGAGAGGTTATGAGCAGTTCTTC. Translation gives CASSYSRGYEQFF.

This chain links TRBV4-3 with TRBJ2-3, with 11 bases lining up with TRBD2. V was clipped by 4 bases and J by 0 bases; unmatched bases: 6. The CDR3 loop spans 17 amino acids. Looked up from germline, CDR1 is LGHNA and CDR2 is YSLEER. CDR3 amino acids: CASSRSGTSGSTDTQYF. The DNA of the CDR3 is TGCGCCAGCAGCCGTTCCGGGACTAGCGGCAGCACAGATACGCAGTATTTT.

J is TRBJ2-3 and V is TRBV6-2 or TRBV6-3, with 12 bases that match TRBD2. The germline CDR1 and CDR2 sequences are MNHEY and SVGEGT. This CDR3 comprises 15 residues. Trimming took 8 bases from V and 6 from J; bases not matched to a gene: 9. The DNA of the CDR3 is TGTGCCAGCTGCCGCTCTAGCGGGGGGGCCGATACGCAGTATTTT. It specifies CASCRSSGGADTQYF.

V gene TRBV30 combines with J gene TRBJ2-2; 7 positions match TRBD2. The trim removed 0 bases at V and 6 bases at J, leaving 7 bases unmatched. Germline V lookup: CDR1 GTSNPN, CDR2 SVGIG (reference sequence). CDR3 length equals 15 residues. Here the CDR3 DNA reads TGTGCCTGGAGTGTACGAGGGAGGGACGCCGGGGAGCTGTTTTTT. Translating gives CAWSVRGRDAGELFF.

A single count supports this clone. V and J are TRBV6-5 and TRBJ1-5, with 8 nucleotides matching TRBD1. Trimming removed 9 bases from V and 3 bases from J; junction bases left unmatched: 4. Germline CDR1 MNHEY, CDR2 SVGAGI. There are 13 residues in the CDR3. CDR3: CASGDRFNQPQHF. The CDR3 DNA reads as TGTGCCAGTGGGGACAGGTTCAATCAGCCCCAGCATTTT.

In DNA, the CDR3 is TGTGCCAGCAGTTTATCGTCGGGTATTGACACCTTC. It specifies CASSLSSGIDTF. The rearrangement uses TRBV28 and TRBJ1-2; D is unresolved. This CDR3 is 12 amino acids long. V lost 1 base and J lost 12, with 12 bases in between. Germline CDR1 and CDR2: MDHEN and SYDVKM.

This clone was counted a single time. V usage is TRBV6-6 and J usage is TRBJ2-2; 12 positions match TRBD2. The J segment lost 6 bases and the V segment lost 5 bases, leaving 13 bases of the junction unmatched. The V gene's germline CDR1 is MNHNY and CDR2 SVGAGI (reference sequence). The CDR3 extends over 18 amino acids. CDR3 nucleotides: TGTGCCAGCAGTCACATGGGAGGACTAGCGGGACCATCCGGGGAGCTGTTTTTT. It codes for CASSHMGGLAGPSGELFF.

This chain uses TRBV28 with TRBJ1-5, with 7 nucleotides matching TRBD1. This CDR3 has 14 residues. V dropped 5 bases and J dropped 6; count of bases not matched to a gene: 7. Germline loops: CDR1 MDHEN, CDR2 SYDVKM. The CDR3 spells CASSKDRAGQPQHF. CDR3 in DNA: TGTGCCAGCAGTAAAGACAGGGCAGGTCAGCCCCAGCATTTT.

This clone was counted between two and nine times. The genes are TRBV3-1 (or the pseudogene TRBV3-2) and TRBJ1-2, with D possibly matching TRBD1 (5 bases). Between the trimmed V and J ends, which lost 5 bases and 6 bases, there was a span of 16 bases. The germline V gene has CDR1 LGHDT and CDR2 YNNKEL (reference sequence). This CDR3 has 14 residues. CDR3 sequence reads: CASSFDSPRNGYTF. CDR3 sequence (DNA): TGTGCCAGCAGCTTTGACAGCCCAAGGAATGGCTACACCTTC.

The chain carries TRBV5-7 and TRBJ2-2; 9 bases line up with TRBD1. TRBV5-7 is designated an ORF whose function remains uncertain. V lost 4 bases and J lost 2; bases outside the gene matches: 15. The CDR3 runs 19 residues. CDR3 sequence reads: CASSKPRDRVIINTGELFF. CDR3 sequence (DNA): TGTGCCAGCAGCAAACCCCGGGACAGGGTCATCATAAACACCGGGGAGCTGTTTTTT.

The V call is TRBV19, the J call TRBJ2-1, with TRBD2 identical over 10 bases. The CDR3 is made up of 16 amino acids. Germline-derived CDR1 and CDR2 are LNHDA and SQIVND (reference sequence). V shed 4 bases, J shed 3 bases, and the junction held 6 bases outside the gene matches. CDR3 sequence (DNA): TGTGCCAGTAGTAGGCTAGCGGGAGTAAGCTACAATGAGCAGTTCTTC. Protein: CASSRLAGVSYNEQFF.

The rearrangement links TRBV29-1 to TRBJ2-4; 7 nucleotides match TRBD1. The CDR3 covers 14 residues. In germline, CDR1 is SQVTM, CDR2 ANQGSEA. V lost 6 bases and J lost 2; bases outside the gene matches: 7. The DNA of the CDR3 is TGCAGCGTGAGACAGGGAGAGTCCAAAAACATTCAGTACTTC. Amino acids: CSVRQGESKNIQYF.